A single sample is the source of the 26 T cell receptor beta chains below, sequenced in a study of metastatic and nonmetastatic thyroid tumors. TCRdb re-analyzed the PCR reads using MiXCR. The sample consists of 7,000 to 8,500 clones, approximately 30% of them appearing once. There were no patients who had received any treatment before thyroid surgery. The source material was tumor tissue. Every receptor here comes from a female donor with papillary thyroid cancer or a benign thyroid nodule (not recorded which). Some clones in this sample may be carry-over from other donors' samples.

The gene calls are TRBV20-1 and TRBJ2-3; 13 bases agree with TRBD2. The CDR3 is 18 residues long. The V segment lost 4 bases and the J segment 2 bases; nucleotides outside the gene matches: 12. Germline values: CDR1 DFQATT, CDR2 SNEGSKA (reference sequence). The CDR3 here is CSAKGFGGLAGSTDTQYF. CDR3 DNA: TGCAGTGCTAAAGGGTTTGGGGGACTAGCGGGGTCCACAGATACGCAGTATTTT.

The DNA for the CDR3 is TGCAGTGCTCTCGGACAGCGATCTAACTATGGCTACACCTTC. Encoded protein: CSALGQRSNYGYTF. The chain joins TRBV20-1 to TRBJ1-2, with D possibly matching TRBD1 (6 bases). CDR3 length equals 14 residues. The V gene lost 5 bases and the J gene lost 0 bases, with 13 bases spanning the gap. CDR1 and CDR2 (germline): DFQATT, SNEGSKA (reference sequence).

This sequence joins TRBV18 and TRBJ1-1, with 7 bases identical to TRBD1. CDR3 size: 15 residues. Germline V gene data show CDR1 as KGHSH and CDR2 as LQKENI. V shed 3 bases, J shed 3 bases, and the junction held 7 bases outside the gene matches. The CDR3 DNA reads TGTGCCAGCTCACCCGCGGGACAGCCAGACACTGAAGCTTTCTTT. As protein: CASSPAGQPDTEAFF.

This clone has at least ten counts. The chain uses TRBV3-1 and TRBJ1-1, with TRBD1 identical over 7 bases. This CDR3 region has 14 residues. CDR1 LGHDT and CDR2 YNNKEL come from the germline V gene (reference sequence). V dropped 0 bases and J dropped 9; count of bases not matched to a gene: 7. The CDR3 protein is CASSQEQGSWKAFF. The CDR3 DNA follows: TGTGCCAGCAGCCAAGAACAGGGGAGTTGGAAAGCTTTCTTT. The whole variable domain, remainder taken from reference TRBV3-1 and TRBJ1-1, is DTAVSQTPKYLVTQMGNDKSIKCEQNLGHDTMYWYKQDSKKFLKIMFSYNNKELIINETVPNRFSPKSPDKAHLNLHINSLELGDSAVYFCASSQEQGSWKAFFGQGTRLTVV.

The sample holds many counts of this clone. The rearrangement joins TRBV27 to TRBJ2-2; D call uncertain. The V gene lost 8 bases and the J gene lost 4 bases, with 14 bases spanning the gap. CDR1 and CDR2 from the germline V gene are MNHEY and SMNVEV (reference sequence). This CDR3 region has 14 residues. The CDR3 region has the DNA TGTGCCAGCTACGGCAGGATAAGCACCGGGGAGCTGTTTTTT. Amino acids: CASYGRISTGELFF.

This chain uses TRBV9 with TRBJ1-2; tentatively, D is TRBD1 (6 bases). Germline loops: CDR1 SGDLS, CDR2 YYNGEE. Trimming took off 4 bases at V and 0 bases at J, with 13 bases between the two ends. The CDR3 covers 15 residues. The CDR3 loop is CASSPGGGANYGYTF. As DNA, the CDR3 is TGTGCCAGCAGCCCAGGAGGGGGAGCTAACTATGGCTACACCTTC.

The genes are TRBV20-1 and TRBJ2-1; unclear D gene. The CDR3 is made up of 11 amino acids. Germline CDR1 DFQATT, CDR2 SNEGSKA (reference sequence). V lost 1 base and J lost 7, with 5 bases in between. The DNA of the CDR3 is TGCAGTGCTAGAGTCCTTAATGAGCAGTTCTTC. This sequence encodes CSARVLNEQFF.

CDR3 bases: TGTGCCAGCTCACCGCGAGGGGGGAGAAACACCATATATTTT. This translates into CASSPRGGRNTIYF. This chain uses TRBV18 with TRBJ1-3; tentatively, D is TRBD1 (6 bases). This CDR3 has 14 residues. Per the germline V gene, CDR1 is KGHSH and CDR2 is LQKENI. The V gene lost 3 bases and the J gene lost 5 bases, with 11 bases spanning the gap.

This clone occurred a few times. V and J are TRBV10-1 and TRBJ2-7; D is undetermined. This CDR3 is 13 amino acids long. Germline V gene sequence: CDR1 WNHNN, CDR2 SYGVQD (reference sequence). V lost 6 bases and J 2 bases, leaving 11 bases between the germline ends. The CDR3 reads CASSGRPPYEQYF. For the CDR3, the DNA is TGCGCCAGCAGCGGTCGCCCCCCCTACGAGCAGTACTTC.

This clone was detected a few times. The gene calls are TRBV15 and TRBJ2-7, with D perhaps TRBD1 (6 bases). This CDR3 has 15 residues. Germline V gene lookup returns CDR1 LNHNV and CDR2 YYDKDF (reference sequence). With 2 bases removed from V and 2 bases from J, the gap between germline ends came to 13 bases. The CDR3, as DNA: TGTGCCACCAGCAGACCCCGGGACACAACCTACGAGCAGTACTTC. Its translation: CATSRPRDTTYEQYF.

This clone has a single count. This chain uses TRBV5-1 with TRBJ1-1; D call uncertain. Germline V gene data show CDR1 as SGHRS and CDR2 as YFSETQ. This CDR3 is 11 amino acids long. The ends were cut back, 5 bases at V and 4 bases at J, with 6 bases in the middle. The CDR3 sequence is CASRLGTEAFF. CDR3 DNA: TGCGCCAGCAGGCTTGGCACTGAAGCTTTCTTT.

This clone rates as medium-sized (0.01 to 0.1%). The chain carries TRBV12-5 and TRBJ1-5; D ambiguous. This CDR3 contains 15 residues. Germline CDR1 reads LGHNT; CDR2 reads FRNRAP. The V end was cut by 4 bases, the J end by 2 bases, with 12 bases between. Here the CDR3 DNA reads TGTGCTAGTGGTTCGCCCGCGGTTGGCAATCAGCCCCAGCATTTT. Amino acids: CASGSPAVGNQPQHF.

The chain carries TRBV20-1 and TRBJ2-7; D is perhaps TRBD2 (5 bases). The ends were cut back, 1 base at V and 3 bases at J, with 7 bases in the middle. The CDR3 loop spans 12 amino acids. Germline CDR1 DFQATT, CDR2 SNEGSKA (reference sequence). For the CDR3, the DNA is TGCAGTGCTAGAGTCCGGGACTACGAGCAGTACTTC. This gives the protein CSARVRDYEQYF.

Here the CDR3 DNA reads TGTGCCAGCAGTTTAATAGGGGAGACGTATACGCAGTATTTT. Translation gives CASSLIGETYTQYF. This chain links TRBV28 with TRBJ2-3, with D perhaps assigned TRBD1 or TRBD2 (5 bases each). Germline loops: CDR1 MDHEN, CDR2 SYDVKM. This CDR3 is built from 14 residues. The V gene lost 2 bases and the J gene lost 7 bases, with 13 bases spanning the gap.

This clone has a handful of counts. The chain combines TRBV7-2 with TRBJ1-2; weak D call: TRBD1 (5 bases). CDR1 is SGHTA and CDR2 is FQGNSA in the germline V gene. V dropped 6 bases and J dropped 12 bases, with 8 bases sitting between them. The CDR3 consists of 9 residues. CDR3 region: CASSSGDTF. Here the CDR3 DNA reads TGTGCCAGCAGTTCGGGGGACACCTTC.

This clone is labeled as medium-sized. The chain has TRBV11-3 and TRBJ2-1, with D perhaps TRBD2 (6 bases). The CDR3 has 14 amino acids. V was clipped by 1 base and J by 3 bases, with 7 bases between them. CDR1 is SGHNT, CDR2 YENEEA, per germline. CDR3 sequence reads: CASSLAGLYNEQFF. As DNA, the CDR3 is TGTGCCAGCAGCTTAGCGGGACTCTACAATGAGCAGTTCTTC.

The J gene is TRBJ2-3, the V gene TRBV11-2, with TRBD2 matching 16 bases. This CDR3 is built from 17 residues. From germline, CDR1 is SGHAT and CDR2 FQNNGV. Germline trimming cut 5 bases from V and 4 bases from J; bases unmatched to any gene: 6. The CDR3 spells CASSPGLAGGPADTQYF. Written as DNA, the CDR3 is TGTGCCAGCAGCCCGGGACTAGCGGGAGGGCCCGCAGATACGCAGTATTTT.

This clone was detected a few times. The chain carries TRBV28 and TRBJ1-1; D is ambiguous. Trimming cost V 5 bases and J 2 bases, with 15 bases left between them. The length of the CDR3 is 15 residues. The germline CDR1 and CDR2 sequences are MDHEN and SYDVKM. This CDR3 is CASSLGSRRNTEAFF. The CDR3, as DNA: TGTGCCAGCAGTCTGGGATCCCGACGAAACACTGAAGCTTTCTTT.

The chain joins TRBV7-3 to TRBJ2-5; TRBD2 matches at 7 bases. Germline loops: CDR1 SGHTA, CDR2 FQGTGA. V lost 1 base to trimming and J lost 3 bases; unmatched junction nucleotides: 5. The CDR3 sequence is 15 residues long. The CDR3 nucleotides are TGTGCCAGCAGCTTAAGTGGTGGGAGGGAAGAGACCCAGTACTTC. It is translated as CASSLSGGREETQYF.

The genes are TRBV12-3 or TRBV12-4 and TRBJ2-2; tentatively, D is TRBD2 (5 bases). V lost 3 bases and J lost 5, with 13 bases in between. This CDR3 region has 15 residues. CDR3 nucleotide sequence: TGTGCCAGCAGTTTGAGGGAGCCGGGTACCGGGGAGCTGTTTTTT. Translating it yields CASSLREPGTGELFF.

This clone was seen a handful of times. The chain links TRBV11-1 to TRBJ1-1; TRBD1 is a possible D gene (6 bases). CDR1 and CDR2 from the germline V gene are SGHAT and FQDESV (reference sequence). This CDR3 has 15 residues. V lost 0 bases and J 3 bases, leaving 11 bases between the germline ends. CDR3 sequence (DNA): TGTGCCAGCAGCTTAGCAGGACAGTGGCACACTGAAGCTTTCTTT. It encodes CASSLAGQWHTEAFF.

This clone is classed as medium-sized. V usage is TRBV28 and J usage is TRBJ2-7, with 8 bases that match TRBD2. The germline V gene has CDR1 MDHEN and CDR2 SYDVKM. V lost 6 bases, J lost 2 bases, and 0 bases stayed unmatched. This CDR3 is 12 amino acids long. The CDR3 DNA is TGTGCCAGCAGGGGACTAGCCTACGAGCAGTACTTC. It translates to CASRGLAYEQYF.

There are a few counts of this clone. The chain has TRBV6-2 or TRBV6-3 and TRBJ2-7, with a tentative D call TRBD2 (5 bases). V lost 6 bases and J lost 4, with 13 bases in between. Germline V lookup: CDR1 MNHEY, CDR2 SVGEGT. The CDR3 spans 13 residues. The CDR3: CASRMNAGYEQYF. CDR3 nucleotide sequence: TGTGCCAGCAGGATGAATGCGGGTTACGAGCAGTACTTC.

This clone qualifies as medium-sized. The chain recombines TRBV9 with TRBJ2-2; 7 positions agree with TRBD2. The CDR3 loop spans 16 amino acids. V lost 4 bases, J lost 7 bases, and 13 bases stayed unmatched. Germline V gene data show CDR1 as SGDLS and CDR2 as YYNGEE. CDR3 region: CASSPFGAGEHGELFF. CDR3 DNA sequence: TGTGCCAGCAGCCCCTTCGGGGCGGGAGAACACGGGGAGCTGTTTTTT.

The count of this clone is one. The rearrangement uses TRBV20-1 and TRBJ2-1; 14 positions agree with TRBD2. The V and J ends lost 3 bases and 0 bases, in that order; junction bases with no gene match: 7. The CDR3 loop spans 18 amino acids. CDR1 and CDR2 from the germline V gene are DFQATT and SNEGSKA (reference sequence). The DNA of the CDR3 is TGCAGTGCTAGCCGGACTAGCGGGAGGATTAGCTCCTACAATGAGCAGTTCTTC. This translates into CSASRTSGRISSYNEQFF.

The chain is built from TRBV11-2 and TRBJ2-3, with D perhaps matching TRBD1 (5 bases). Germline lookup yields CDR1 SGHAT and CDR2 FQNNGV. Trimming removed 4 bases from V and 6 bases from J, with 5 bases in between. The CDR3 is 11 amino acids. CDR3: CASSSGDTQYF. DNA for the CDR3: TGTGCCAGCAGCTCAGGGGATACGCAGTATTTT.